The 7 T cell receptor beta chains in this list originate from one sample, sequenced in a study of blood T cell repertoires in COVID-19. Assay used: immunoSEQ multiplex PCR; TCRdb lists only in-frame clones, some missing. Seen here are some 450,000 clones, approximately 89% observed once, and the top ten hold roughly 13%. Source material: peripheral blood. The receptor set was obtained from a woman between 50 and 59 years old with COVID-19, enrolled during active disease.

The V and J genes are TRBV6-5 and TRBJ1-6; the match to TRBD1 covers 8 bases. Germline V gene lookup returns CDR1 MNHEY and CDR2 SVGAGI. V dropped 2 bases and J dropped 8; count of bases not matched to a gene: 5. The CDR3 has 15 amino acids. CDR3 nucleotides: TGTGCCAGCAGTTACGAGGGGACAGGACATTCACCCCTCCACTTT. This sequence encodes CASSYEGTGHSPLHF.

This chain links TRBV27 with TRBJ1-2, with TRBD1 matching 10 bases. The germline gives CDR1 MNHEY, CDR2 SMNVEV (reference sequence). V shed 6 bases, J shed 5 bases, and the junction held 3 bases outside the gene matches. This CDR3 comprises 13 residues. The CDR3 region is CASRGTGAYGYTF. Written as DNA, the CDR3 is TGTGCCAGCAGGGGGACAGGGGCTTATGGCTACACCTTC.

The chain is built from TRBV12-3 or TRBV12-4 and TRBJ2-3, with TRBD2 matching 7 bases. The CDR3 consists of 13 residues. Trimming removed 3 bases from V and 5 bases from J; junction bases left unmatched: 2. CDR3 region: CASSFGGRDTQYF. The CDR3 coding sequence is TGTGCCAGCAGTTTCGGGGGGAGAGATACGCAGTATTTT.

CDR3 protein: CASSVTDGVGAQHF. The CDR3 region has the DNA TGTGCCAGCAGCGTTACAGACGGCGTAGGGGCCCAGCATTTT. The chain is built from TRBV7-2 and TRBJ1-5; tentative D call: TRBD1 (5 bases). The germline CDR1 and CDR2 sequences are SGHTA and FQGNSA. V gave up 5 bases and J gave up 11 bases, with 19 bases separating them. This CDR3 is built from 14 residues.

The CDR3 region is CASSLRPAGGYTDTQYF. CDR3 coding DNA: TGCGCCAGCAGCTTGAGGCCTGCAGGGGGGTACACAGATACGCAGTATTTT. This chain connects TRBV5-1 to TRBJ2-3; D may be TRBD1 (7 bases). The CDR3 has 17 amino acids. Trimming cost V 1 base and J 2 bases, with 17 bases left between them. Germline CDR1 SGHRS, CDR2 YFSETQ.

The V gene is TRBV4-2, the J gene TRBJ1-2; D remains unclear. V was cut by 3 bases and J by 4 bases, with 3 bases left in between. Germline CDR1 reads LGHNA; CDR2 reads YNFKEQ. The length of the CDR3 is 11 residues. The CDR3 reads CASSQSYGYTF. DNA for the CDR3: TGTGCCAGCAGCCAGAGCTATGGCTACACCTTC.

The chain uses TRBV24-1 and TRBJ2-2, with no clear D. The CDR3 spans 14 residues. Trimming shortened V by 2 bases and J by 3 bases, and 6 bases separated the two germline ends. The germline gives CDR1 KGHDR, CDR2 SFDVKD. DNA of the CDR3: TGTGCCACCAGTGATTCGTCTGACACCGGGGAGCTGTTTTTT. Translated, it gives CATSDSSDTGELFF.